This T cell receptor (beta chain) was profiled in a study of human T cells and chemical hapten exposure. Each CDR3 protein is one row after TCRdb ran MiXCR on the 5' RACE reads. The data contain under 100,000 distinct CDR3 sequences, 15% to 20% of them singletons. Extraction of total RNA was performed on unfractionated whole blood. The CDR3 runs 20 residues. Trimming cost V 4 bases and J 2 bases; bases outside gene matches: 18. This clonotype was seen a few times. The TCR originated in a female donor in good health. The V gene is TRBV23-1, the J gene TRBJ2-2, with TRBD1 matching over 8 bases. TRBV23-1 is known as an ORF, though its function is uncertain. The CDR3 DNA reads TGCGCCAGCAGTCCCCACAGGGCAGGGGGCCCACCCCGAAACACCGGGGAGCTGTTTTTT. Its translation: CASSPHRAGGPPRNTGELFF.